This section outlines one T cell receptor (beta chain) sequence together with its context. A junction boundary mismatches the germline segment, possibly from a read error. In the same sample, other DNA sequences code for this CDR3. This entry belongs to a study of cytomegalovirus exposure and HLA in healthy donors. PCR involved 60 Vbeta and 13 Jbeta primers. TCRdb's copy holds only in-frame clones and misses some; the assay was immunoSEQ multiplex PCR. The sample table includes approximately 40,000 clones. This CDR3 has 12 amino acids. Germline CDR1 is MDHEN and CDR2 is SYDVKM. The sequence was obtained from a human donor in good health. Sequencing was performed on PBMCs. This sequence joins TRBV28 and TRBJ1-6, with TRBD1 identical over 7 bases. CDR3 residues: CASSPPRGPLHF. CDR3 DNA: TGTGCCAGCAGTCCTCCGAGGGGGCCCCTACACTTT.